The 5 T cell receptor beta chains reported below all come from one sample, sequenced in a study of molecular identifiers for immune sequencing clone quantification. MiXCR was run by TCRdb on the PCR reads, yielding one entry per CDR3 protein. The table has 6,000 or so distinct CDR3 sequences, around 15% seen once; the top ten hold 2% to 2.5%. Sequencing input: naive CD8+ T cells from blood, with Jurkat cell RNA spiked in. Subset noted: FACS-sorted CD8+CD4-CCR7+CD45RA+ naive T cells. The receptors originated from a human donor in good health. Some libraries in this study had Jurkat cell RNA spiked in.

A note on this clonotype: One junction end does not reproduce the germline sequence, and a read error may be involved. V is TRBV6-2 or TRBV6-3 and J is TRBJ2-1; a weak D match, TRBD1 (6 bases). This CDR3 is built from 14 residues. Germline V lookup: CDR1 MNHEY, CDR2 SVGEGT. CDR3 in DNA: TGTGCCGGCAGTTACTGGACAGTCAACAATGAGCAGTCCTTC. This gives the protein CAGSYWTVNNEQSF.

In this sample, this clonotype is medium-sized (0.01 to 0.1%). The V call is TRBV12-3 or TRBV12-4, the J call TRBJ1-2; a possible D gene is TRBD1 (6 bases). The CDR3 extends over 14 amino acids. V lost 4 bases, J lost 6 bases, and 15 bases lay in between. The CDR3 loop is CASSSIFQGHGYTF. The CDR3 region has the DNA TGTGCCAGCAGTTCGATTTTCCAGGGGCATGGCTACACCTTC.

In its sample, this clonotype ranks as medium-sized. The chain carries TRBV3-1 and TRBJ2-5, with 14 bases identical to TRBD2. Germline trimming cut 3 bases from V and 6 bases from J; bases unmatched to any gene: 12. The CDR3 totals 18 residues. Germline values: CDR1 LGHDT, CDR2 YNNKEL (reference sequence). CDR3 nucleotides: TGTGCCAGCAGCCACGGGACTAGCGGGAGTCAAACTATCCAGACCCAGTACTTC. It encodes CASSHGTSGSQTIQTQYF.

By frequency in the sample, this clonotype is medium-sized. The chain joins TRBV28 to TRBJ2-7; TRBD1 is a possible D gene (5 bases). Germline V gene data show CDR1 as MDHEN and CDR2 as SYDVKM. The CDR3 contains 14 residues. Trimming removed 6 bases at V and 2 bases at J, with 14 bases between. The CDR3 nucleotides are TGTGCCAGCAGCAGTAGGACAAGTGCCTACGAGCAGTACTTC. Amino acids: CASSSRTSAYEQYF.

This clonotype is labeled medium-sized. The genes are TRBV24-1 and TRBJ2-1; 14 nucleotides align to TRBD2. Unmatched junction bases numbered 4, after V lost 3 bases and J lost 7 bases. Germline V gene data show CDR1 as KGHDR and CDR2 as SFDVKD. The CDR3 length is 16 residues. CDR3 sequence reads: CATSDPGLAGVNEQFF. DNA of the CDR3: TGTGCCACCAGTGATCCGGGACTAGCGGGAGTGAATGAGCAGTTCTTC.